This entry describes one T cell receptor (beta chain). The sample has other DNA sequences that encode this CDR3 too. The protocol was immunoSEQ multiplex PCR, while the TCRdb copy is restricted to in-frame clones and leaves out a portion. This table holds around 130,000 clones, roughly four fifths found once. The data are from a study of blood T cell repertoires in COVID-19. The germline V gene has CDR1 MDHEN and CDR2 SYDVKM. With 2 bases removed from V and 2 bases from J, the gap between germline ends came to 6 bases. The CDR3 is 13 amino acids. The TCR comes from a human donor in a cohort sampled during active COVID-19. Material for sequencing was peripheral blood. The chain recombines TRBV28 with TRBJ1-2; D may be TRBD1 (6 bases). CDR3 in DNA: TGTGCCAGCAGTTTAACAGGGAACTATGGCTACACCTTC. The encoded protein is CASSLTGNYGYTF.